The 22 T cell receptor beta chains given below trace back to one sample, sequenced in a study of cytomegalovirus exposure and HLA in healthy donors. Use of 60 Vbeta and 13 Jbeta primers characterized the PCR. Using immunoSEQ multiplex PCR, the repertoire was profiled, and TCRdb retains in-frame clones only, with some absent. The sample includes roughly 34,000 clones. Sequenced input: PBMCs. The receptors originated from a man in his forties in good health and CMV-seronegative.

V is TRBV4-3 and J is TRBJ2-2, with 9 bases fitting TRBD2. The V and J ends lost 4 bases and 4 bases, in that order; junction bases with no gene match: 7. This CDR3 comprises 16 residues. Per germline, CDR1 LGHNA and CDR2 YSLEER. As DNA, the CDR3 is TGCGCCAGCAGCCGGGGGACTAGCAGGACCACCGGGGAGCTGTTTTTT. It translates to CASSRGTSRTTGELFF.

The chain links TRBV7-2 to TRBJ2-1; D is undetermined. This CDR3 contains 15 residues. The V end lost 1 base, the J end lost 12 bases, and 19 bases lay between the germline ends. The germline CDR1 and CDR2 sequences are SGHTA and FQGNSA. The CDR3: CASSLEPKRRVAQFF. The CDR3 DNA sequence: TGTGCCAGCAGCTTAGAGCCCAAACGTCGGGTGGCGCAGTTCTTC.

The chain couples TRBV5-1 to TRBJ2-7, with 9 bases that match TRBD1. The CDR3 runs to 15 residues. With 3 bases clipped from V and 2 bases from J, the junction kept 6 bases outside the gene matches. Germline V gene data show CDR1 as SGHRS and CDR2 as YFSETQ. CDR3 sequence (DNA): TGCGCCAGCAGCTCACAGGGGGCGCCGACCTACGAGCAGTACTTC. This sequence encodes CASSSQGAPTYEQYF.

The rearrangement links TRBV29-1 to TRBJ2-3; TRBD1 matches at 7 bases. The germline V gene encodes CDR1 SQVTM and CDR2 ANQGSEA. The J segment lost 3 bases and the V segment lost 5 bases, leaving 8 bases of the junction unmatched. The CDR3 is 14 amino acids. CDR3 in amino acids: CSVQDRSLTDTQYF. In nucleotides, the CDR3 is TGCAGCGTTCAGGACAGGTCCTTAACAGATACGCAGTATTTT.

The chain is built from TRBV19 and TRBJ2-7; 7 bases align to TRBD1. The CDR3 length is 15 residues. Germline trimming cut 5 bases from V and 2 bases from J; bases unmatched to any gene: 9. CDR1 and CDR2 (germline): LNHDA, SQIVND (reference sequence). CDR3 residues: CASSPSDRATYEQYF. For the CDR3, the DNA is TGTGCCAGTAGTCCGTCCGACAGGGCAACCTACGAGCAGTACTTC.

The genes are TRBV28 and TRBJ2-7; 8 bases align to TRBD2. This CDR3 region has 14 residues. The germline CDR1 and CDR2 sequences are MDHEN and SYDVKM. J lost 5 bases, V lost 6 bases, and 9 bases had no gene match. CDR3 nucleotides: TGTGCCAGCAGCGAAGCGGGAGACGGCCACGAGCAGTACTTC. As protein: CASSEAGDGHEQYF.

V is TRBV5-1 and J is TRBJ2-1; 11 nucleotides line up with TRBD2. Germline V gene sequence: CDR1 SGHRS, CDR2 YFSETQ. The V gene end was trimmed by 4 bases and the J gene end by 5 bases; junction bases not matched to a gene: 8. This CDR3 comprises 16 residues. The CDR3 DNA is TGCGCCAGCAGCGTACTACTAGCGGGAGCCAACAATGAGCAGTTCTTC. Translated, it gives CASSVLLAGANNEQFF.

The chain is built from TRBV18 and TRBJ1-1; weak D call: TRBD1 (6 bases). The CDR3 consists of 14 residues. Trimming took off 5 bases at V and 3 bases at J, with 13 bases between the two ends. Germline lookup yields CDR1 KGHSH and CDR2 LQKENI. CDR3 DNA: TGTGCCAGCTCAGTCGGACAGTCCGACACTGAAGCTTTCTTT. Amino acid sequence: CASSVGQSDTEAFF.

The chain joins TRBV5-8 to TRBJ1-5; perhaps TRBD1 as D (5 bases). CDR3 size: 15 residues. Germline values: CDR1 SGHTS, CDR2 YDEGEE. Trimming shortened V by 0 bases and J by 5 bases, and 12 bases separated the two germline ends. DNA of the CDR3: TGTGCCAGCAGCTTGGAGGGCAGGGAGGATCAGCCCCAGCATTTT. This codes for CASSLEGREDQPQHF.

V gene TRBV7-3 combines with J gene TRBJ1-1; perhaps TRBD1 as D (5 bases). Trimming took off 5 bases at V and 1 base at J, with 14 bases between the two ends. The CDR3 contains 15 residues. The germline V gene has CDR1 SGHTA and CDR2 FQGTGA. The CDR3 bases are TGTGCCAGCAGCGCGCTGGGGGGGGAGAACACTGAAGCTTTCTTT. This codes for CASSALGGENTEAFF. Together with reference TRBV7-3 and TRBJ1-1, the CDR3 gives the full variable domain: GAGVSQTPSNKVTEKGKYVELRCDPISGHTALYWYRQSLGQGPEFLIYFQGTGAADDSGLPNDRFFAVRPEGSVSTLKIQRTERGDSAVYLCASSALGGENTEAFFGQGTRLTVV.

The rearrangement links TRBV30 to TRBJ1-5; tentative D call: TRBD1 (5 bases). Trimming removed 0 bases at V and 5 bases at J, with 5 bases between. The CDR3 extends over 12 amino acids. Per germline, CDR1 GTSNPN and CDR2 SVGIG (reference sequence). The CDR3 DNA reads as TGTGCCTGGAGTGTACAGGATCAGCCCCAGCATTTT. Residues: CAWSVQDQPQHF.

Its frequency marks this clone as medium-sized. The chain employs TRBV4-2 and TRBJ2-7, with 10 bases that match TRBD2. V shed 1 base, J shed 0 bases, and the junction held 0 bases outside the gene matches. The CDR3 extends over 15 amino acids. The V gene's germline CDR1 is LGHNA and CDR2 YNFKEQ. The CDR3 DNA is TGTGCCAGCAGCCAAGGACTAGCGGGCTCCTACGAGCAGTACTTC. It codes for CASSQGLAGSYEQYF.

The V call is TRBV27, the J call TRBJ2-1; D may be TRBD1 (6 bases). The length of the CDR3 is 14 residues. From germline, CDR1 is MNHEY and CDR2 SMNVEV (reference sequence). V lost 1 base and J lost 7, with 11 bases in between. The CDR3 DNA follows: TGTGCCAGCAGTTTATTTGGGGGCGGGAATGAGCAGTTCTTC. It is translated as CASSLFGGGNEQFF.

This chain joins TRBV9 and TRBJ2-7; 8 bases are a match to TRBD2. This CDR3 has 15 amino acids. V dropped 0 bases and J dropped 2; count of bases not matched to a gene: 4. Germline loops: CDR1 SGDLS, CDR2 YYNGEE. This CDR3 reads CASSVDPAGAYEQYF. For the CDR3, the DNA is TGTGCCAGCAGCGTAGATCCAGCGGGAGCCTACGAGCAGTACTTC.

In DNA form, the CDR3 reads TGCGCCAGCAGCTTGGGACAGGGTAACTATGGCTACACCTTC. Encoded protein: CASSLGQGNYGYTF. The genes are TRBV5-1 and TRBJ1-2; 7 nucleotides agree with TRBD1. V dropped 0 bases and J dropped 1; count of bases not matched to a gene: 0. The CDR3 extends over 14 amino acids. Germline V gene lookup returns CDR1 SGHRS and CDR2 YFSETQ.

The chain carries TRBV11-3 and TRBJ1-1; D is possibly TRBD1 (6 bases). CDR3 size: 14 residues. Trimming shortened V by 5 bases and J by 3 bases, and 13 bases separated the two germline ends. Germline V gene lookup returns CDR1 SGHNT and CDR2 YENEEA. The CDR3, as DNA: TGTGCCAGCAGCCGAGGAACAGGGCACACTGAAGCTTTCTTT. Translation gives CASSRGTGHTEAFF.

The chain combines TRBV7-2 with TRBJ2-7; D is unclear. The CDR3 loop spans 13 amino acids. Trimming shortened V by 2 bases and J by 10 bases, and 15 bases separated the two germline ends. CDR1 and CDR2 from the germline V gene are SGHTA and FQGNSA. The CDR3 is CASSLPPARPQYF. CDR3 bases: TGTGCCAGCAGCTTACCCCCCGCGCGCCCTCAGTACTTC.

The chain links TRBV29-1 to TRBJ2-5; 9 bases agree with TRBD2. The CDR3 sequence is 14 residues long. In germline, CDR1 is SQVTM, CDR2 ANQGSEA. After removal of 6 bases from V and 4 bases from J, the junction contained 9 bases not matched to a gene. The CDR3 nucleotides are TGCAGCGTAGACCAGCGGGAGGCACGAGAGACCCAGTACTTC. Translating it yields CSVDQREARETQYF.

This rearrangement joins TRBV9 to TRBJ1-4; D may be TRBD1 (5 bases). In germline, CDR1 is SGDLS, CDR2 YYNGEE. The CDR3 sequence is 16 residues long. V was clipped by 2 bases and J by 7 bases, with 18 bases between them. The CDR3 DNA reads as TGTGCCAGCAGCGTGGGGGGGGTAGGGCGAGGTGAAAAACTGTTTTTT. It is translated as CASSVGGVGRGEKLFF.

CDR3 in amino acids: CASSPWTGGTYGYTF. CDR3 sequence (DNA): TGTGCCAGCAGCCCCTGGACAGGGGGAACCTATGGCTACACCTTC. The genes are TRBV9 and TRBJ1-2, with TRBD1 identical over 10 bases. The V segment lost 4 bases and the J segment 4 bases; nucleotides outside the gene matches: 7. The CDR3 is 15 residues long. The germline V gene has CDR1 SGDLS and CDR2 YYNGEE.

The rearrangement joins TRBV7-9 to TRBJ1-2, with D uncertain. CDR3 size: 14 residues. With 3 bases removed from V and 3 bases from J, the gap between germline ends came to 11 bases. CDR1 is SEHNR, CDR2 FQNEAQ, per germline (reference sequence). The CDR3: CASSFPPQHYGYTF. CDR3 nucleotides: TGTGCCAGCAGCTTTCCCCCACAGCACTATGGCTACACCTTC.

The CDR3, as DNA: TGTGCCAGCAGCGCCGGGGGGGGACCCAGGAGAAACACCATATATTTT. Amino acid sequence: CASSAGGGPRRNTIYF. V usage is TRBV9 and J usage is TRBJ1-3, with D perhaps matching TRBD1 (5 bases). The CDR3 is 16 amino acids. The germline V gene has CDR1 SGDLS and CDR2 YYNGEE. Between the trimmed V and J ends, which lost 3 bases and 5 bases, there was a span of 18 bases.